This T cell receptor beta chain is drawn from a study of cytomegalovirus exposure and HLA in healthy donors. Researchers ran the PCR with 60 Vbeta and 13 Jbeta primers. Sequencing used immunoSEQ multiplex PCR; TCRdb keeps in-frame clones, though not all of them. Among 200,000 or so clones listed, more than 75% were seen once. CDR1 GTSNPN and CDR2 SVGIG come from the germline V gene (reference sequence). The CDR3 runs 13 residues. On this clone itself: The junction shows a germline mismatch at one end, possibly a read error.

Sequenced: PBMCs. This rearrangement joins TRBV30 to TRBJ2-7; TRBD2 matches at 13 bases. The sequence came from a woman in her forties or fifties in good health and CMV-seropositive. CDR3 residues: CAWTSRTSGSLGF. The CDR3, as DNA: TGTGCCTGGACTTCCAGGACTAGCGGGAGTTTAGGCTTC.